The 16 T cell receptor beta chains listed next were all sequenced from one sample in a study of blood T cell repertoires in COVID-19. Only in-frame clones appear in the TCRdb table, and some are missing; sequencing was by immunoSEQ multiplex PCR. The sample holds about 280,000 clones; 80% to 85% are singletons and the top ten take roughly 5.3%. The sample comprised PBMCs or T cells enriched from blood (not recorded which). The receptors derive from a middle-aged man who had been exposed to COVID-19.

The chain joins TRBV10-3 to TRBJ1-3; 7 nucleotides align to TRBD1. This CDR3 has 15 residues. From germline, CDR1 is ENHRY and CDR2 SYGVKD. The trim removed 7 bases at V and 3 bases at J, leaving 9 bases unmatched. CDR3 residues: CAINRNRGGGNTIYF. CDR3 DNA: TGTGCCATCAATCGTAACAGGGGTGGTGGAAACACCATATATTTT.

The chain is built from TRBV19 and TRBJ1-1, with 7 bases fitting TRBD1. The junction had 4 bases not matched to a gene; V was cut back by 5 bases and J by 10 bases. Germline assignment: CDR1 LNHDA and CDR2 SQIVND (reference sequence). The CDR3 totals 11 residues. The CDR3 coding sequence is TGTGCCAGTAGTGACAGGGTTAGAGCTTTCTTT. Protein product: CASSDRVRAFF.

This chain's CDR3 is CASSLSLAGGTDTQYF. As DNA, the CDR3 is TGCGCCAGCAGCTTGAGTCTAGCGGGAGGCACAGATACGCAGTATTTT. The chain links TRBV5-1 to TRBJ2-3; 10 positions match TRBD2. The CDR3 loop spans 16 amino acids. The germline V gene has CDR1 SGHRS and CDR2 YFSETQ. The ends lost 1 base at V and 1 base at J; junction bases unmatched: 3.

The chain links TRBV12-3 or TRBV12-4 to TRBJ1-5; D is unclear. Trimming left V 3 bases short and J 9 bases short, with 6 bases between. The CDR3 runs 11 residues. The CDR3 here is CASSFESPQHF. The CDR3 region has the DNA TGTGCCAGCAGTTTCGAGTCGCCCCAGCATTTT.

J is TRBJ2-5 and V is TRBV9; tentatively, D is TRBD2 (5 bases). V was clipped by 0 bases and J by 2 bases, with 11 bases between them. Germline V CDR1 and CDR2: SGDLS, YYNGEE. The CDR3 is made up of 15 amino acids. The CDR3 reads CASSVERGGQETQYF. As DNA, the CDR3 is TGTGCCAGCAGCGTAGAAAGAGGCGGGCAAGAGACCCAGTACTTC.

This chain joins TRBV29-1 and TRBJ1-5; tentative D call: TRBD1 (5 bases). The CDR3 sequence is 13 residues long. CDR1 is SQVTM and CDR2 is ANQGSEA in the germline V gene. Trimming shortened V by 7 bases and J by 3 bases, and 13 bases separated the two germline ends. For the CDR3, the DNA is TGCAGCGCAGGCGGGGCACACAATCAGCCCCAGCATTTT. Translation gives CSAGGAHNQPQHF. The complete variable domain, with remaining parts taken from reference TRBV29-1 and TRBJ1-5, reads SAVISQKPSRDICQRGTSLTIQCQVDSQVTMMFWYRQQPGQSLTLIATANQGSEATYESGFVIDKFPISRPNLTFSTLTVSNMSPEDSSIYLCSAGGAHNQPQHFGDGTRLSIL.

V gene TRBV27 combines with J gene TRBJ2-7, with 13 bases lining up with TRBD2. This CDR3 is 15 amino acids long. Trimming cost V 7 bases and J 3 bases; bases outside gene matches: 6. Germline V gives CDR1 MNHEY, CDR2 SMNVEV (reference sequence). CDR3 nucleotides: TGTGCCAGCACTCCTGGACTAGCGGGAGTCTACGAGCAGTACTTC. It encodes CASTPGLAGVYEQYF.

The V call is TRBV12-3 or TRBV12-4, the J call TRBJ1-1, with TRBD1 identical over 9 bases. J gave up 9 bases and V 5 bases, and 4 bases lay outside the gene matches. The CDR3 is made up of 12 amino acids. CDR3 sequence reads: CASSTYRGQAFF. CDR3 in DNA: TGTGCCAGCAGTACCTACAGGGGGCAAGCTTTCTTT.

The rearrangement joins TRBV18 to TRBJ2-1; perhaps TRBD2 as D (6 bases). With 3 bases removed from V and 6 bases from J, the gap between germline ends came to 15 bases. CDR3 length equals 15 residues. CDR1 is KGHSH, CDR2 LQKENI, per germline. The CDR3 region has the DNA TGTGCCAGCTCACCTGGGGACGGGAGAGTCAATGAGCAGTTCTTC. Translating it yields CASSPGDGRVNEQFF.

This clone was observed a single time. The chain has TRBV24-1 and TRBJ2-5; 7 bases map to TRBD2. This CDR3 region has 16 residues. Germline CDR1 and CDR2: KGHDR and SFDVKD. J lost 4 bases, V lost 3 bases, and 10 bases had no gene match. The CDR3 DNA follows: TGTGCCACCAGTGATGAGGGGACTACGATAGTAGAGACCCAGTACTTC. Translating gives CATSDEGTTIVETQYF.

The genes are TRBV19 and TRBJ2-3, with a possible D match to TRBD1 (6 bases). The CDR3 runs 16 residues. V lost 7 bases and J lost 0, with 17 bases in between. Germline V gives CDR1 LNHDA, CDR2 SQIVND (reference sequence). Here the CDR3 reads CASTKGLTGSTDTQYF. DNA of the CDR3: TGTGCCAGTACGAAGGGGCTCACAGGGAGCACAGATACGCAGTATTTT.

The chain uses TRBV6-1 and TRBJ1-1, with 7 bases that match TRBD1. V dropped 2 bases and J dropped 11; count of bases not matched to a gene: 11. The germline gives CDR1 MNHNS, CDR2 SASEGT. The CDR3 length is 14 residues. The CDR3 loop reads CASSELGLQGGAFF. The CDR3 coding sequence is TGTGCCAGCAGTGAATTAGGGTTGCAGGGGGGCGCTTTCTTT.

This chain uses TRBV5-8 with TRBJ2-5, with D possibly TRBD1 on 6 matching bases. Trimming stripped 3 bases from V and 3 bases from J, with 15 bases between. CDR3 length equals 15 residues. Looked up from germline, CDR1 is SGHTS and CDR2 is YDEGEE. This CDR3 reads CASSWGQGPEETQYF. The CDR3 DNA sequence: TGTGCCAGCAGCTGGGGGCAGGGACCGGAAGAGACCCAGTACTTC. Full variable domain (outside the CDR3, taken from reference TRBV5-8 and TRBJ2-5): EAGVTQSPTHLIKTRGQQATLRCSPISGHTSVYWYQQALGLGLQFLLWYDEGEERNRGNFPPRFSGRQFPNYSSELNVNALELEDSALYLCASSWGQGPEETQYFGPGTRLLVL.

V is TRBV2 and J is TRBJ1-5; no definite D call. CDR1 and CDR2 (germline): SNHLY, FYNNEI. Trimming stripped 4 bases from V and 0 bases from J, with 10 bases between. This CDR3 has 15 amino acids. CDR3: CASSVDFISNQPQHF. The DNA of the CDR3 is TGTGCCAGCAGTGTCGACTTCATTAGCAATCAGCCCCAGCATTTT.

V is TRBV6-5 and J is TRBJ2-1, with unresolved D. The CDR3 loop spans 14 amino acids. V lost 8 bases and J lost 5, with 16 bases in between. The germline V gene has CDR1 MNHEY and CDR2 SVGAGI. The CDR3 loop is CASPLSAVDNEQFF. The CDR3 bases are TGTGCCAGCCCCCTGAGCGCTGTCGACAATGAGCAGTTCTTC.

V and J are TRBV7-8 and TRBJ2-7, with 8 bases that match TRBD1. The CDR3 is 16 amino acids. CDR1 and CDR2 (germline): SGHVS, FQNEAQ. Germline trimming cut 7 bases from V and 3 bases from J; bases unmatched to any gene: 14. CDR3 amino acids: CASNMNPGGRGYEQYF. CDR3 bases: TGTGCCAGCAACATGAATCCAGGGGGCAGGGGCTACGAGCAGTACTTC.